This T cell receptor (beta chain) was obtained from a study of T cells in tuberculosis. The CDR3 runs to 13 residues. The V gene lost 5 bases and the J gene lost 2 bases, with 9 bases spanning the gap. Germline-derived CDR1 and CDR2 are SGHTA and FQGTGA. The method was immunoSEQ multiplex PCR; TCRdb's version includes in-frame clones alone and lacks a portion of them. The sample consists of about 33,000 clones, around 95% of them appearing once. The chain employs TRBV7-3 and TRBJ1-2; a possible D gene is TRBD1 (5 bases). The TCR was taken from a donor between 5 and 29 years old with latent tuberculosis or without tuberculosis infection. The sample taken for sequencing was PBMCs. In DNA form, the CDR3 reads TGTGCCAGCAGCCCTCAGGGAAACTATGGCTACACCTTC. Protein sequence: CASSPQGNYGYTF.